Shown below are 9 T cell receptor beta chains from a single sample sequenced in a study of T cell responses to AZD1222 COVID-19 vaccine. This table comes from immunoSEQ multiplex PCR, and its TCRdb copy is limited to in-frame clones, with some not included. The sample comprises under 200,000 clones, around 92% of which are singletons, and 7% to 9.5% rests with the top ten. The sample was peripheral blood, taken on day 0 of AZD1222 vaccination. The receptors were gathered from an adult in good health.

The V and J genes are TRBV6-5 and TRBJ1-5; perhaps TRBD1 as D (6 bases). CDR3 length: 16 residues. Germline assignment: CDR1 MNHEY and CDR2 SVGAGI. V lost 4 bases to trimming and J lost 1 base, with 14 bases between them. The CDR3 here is CASSLQGRASNQPQHF. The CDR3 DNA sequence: TGTGCCAGCAGTTTGCAGGGGAGGGCAAGCAATCAGCCCCAGCATTTT.

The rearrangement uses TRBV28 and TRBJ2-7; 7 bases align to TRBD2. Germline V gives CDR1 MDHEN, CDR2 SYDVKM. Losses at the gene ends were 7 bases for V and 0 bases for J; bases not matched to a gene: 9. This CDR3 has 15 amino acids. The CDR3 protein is CASTLSGRSSYEQYF. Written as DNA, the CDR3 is TGTGCCAGCACCCTTAGCGGGCGGAGCTCCTACGAGCAGTACTTC.

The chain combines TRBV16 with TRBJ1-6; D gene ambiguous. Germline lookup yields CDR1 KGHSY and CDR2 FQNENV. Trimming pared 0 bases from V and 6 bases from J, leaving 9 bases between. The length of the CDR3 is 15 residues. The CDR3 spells CASSQSAALNSPLHF. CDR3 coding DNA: TGTGCCAGCAGCCAATCAGCAGCTCTTAATTCACCCCTCCACTTT.

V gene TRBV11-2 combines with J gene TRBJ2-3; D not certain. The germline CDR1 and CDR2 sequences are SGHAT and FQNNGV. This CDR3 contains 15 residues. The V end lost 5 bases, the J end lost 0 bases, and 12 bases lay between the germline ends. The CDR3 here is CASSLRVPSTDTQYF. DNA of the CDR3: TGTGCCAGCAGCCTCCGGGTCCCTAGCACAGATACGCAGTATTTT.

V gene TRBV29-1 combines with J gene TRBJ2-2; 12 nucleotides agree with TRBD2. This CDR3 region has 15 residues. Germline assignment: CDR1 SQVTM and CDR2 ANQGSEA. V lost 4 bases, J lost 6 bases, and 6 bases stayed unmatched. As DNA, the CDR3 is TGCAGCGTTGGACTAGCGGGAGAGGTATCCGGGGAGCTGTTTTTT. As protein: CSVGLAGEVSGELFF.

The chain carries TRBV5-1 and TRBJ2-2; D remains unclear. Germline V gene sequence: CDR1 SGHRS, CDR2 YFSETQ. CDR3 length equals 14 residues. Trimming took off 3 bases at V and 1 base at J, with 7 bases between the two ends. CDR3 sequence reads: CASSSDWNTGELFF. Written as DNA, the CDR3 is TGCGCCAGCAGCTCCGACTGGAACACCGGGGAGCTGTTTTTT. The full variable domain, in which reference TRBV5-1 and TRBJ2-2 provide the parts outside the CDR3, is KAGVTQTPRYLIKTRGQQVTLSCSPISGHRSVSWYQQTPGQGLQFLFEYFSETQRNKGNFPGRFSGRQFSNSRSEMNVSTLELGDSALYLCASSSDWNTGELFFGEGSRLTVL.

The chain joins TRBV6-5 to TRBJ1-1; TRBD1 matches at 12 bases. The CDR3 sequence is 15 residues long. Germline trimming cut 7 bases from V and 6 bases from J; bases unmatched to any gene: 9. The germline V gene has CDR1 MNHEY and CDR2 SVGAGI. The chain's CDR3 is CASIQRGQGAAEAFF. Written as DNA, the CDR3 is TGTGCCAGCATCCAACGGGGACAGGGGGCCGCTGAAGCTTTCTTT.

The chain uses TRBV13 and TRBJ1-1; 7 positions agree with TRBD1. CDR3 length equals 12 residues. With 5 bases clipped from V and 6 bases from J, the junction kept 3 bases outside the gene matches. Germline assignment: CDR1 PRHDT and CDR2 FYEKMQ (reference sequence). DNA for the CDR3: TGTGCCAGCAGCCGGGGGACAGCTGAAGCTTTCTTT. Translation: CASSRGTAEAFF.

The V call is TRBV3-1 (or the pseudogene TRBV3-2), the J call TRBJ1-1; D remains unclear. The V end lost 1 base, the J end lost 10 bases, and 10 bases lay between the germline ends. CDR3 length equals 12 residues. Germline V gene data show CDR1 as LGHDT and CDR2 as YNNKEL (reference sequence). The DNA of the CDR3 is TGTGCCAGCAGCCAAGGAGCCGGGAGAGCTTTCTTT. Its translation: CASSQGAGRAFF.